The clone carrying this TCR beta chain came up a few times. The antigen remains undetermined. These data come from a study of siplizumab effects on memory and regulatory T cells. Profiling relied on immunoSEQ multiplex PCR, and the TCRdb table lists in-frame clones only, not all of them. There are 90,000 to 120,000 clones in the sample; about 95% occur only once, and around 0.6% lies in the top ten. Notes on the study in general: Under siplizumab, alloreactive sequences traced to unstimulated CD4+ memory cells were significantly reduced. The mapping of alloreactive clones to unstimulated subsets covered only a minor fraction of them. Suppressive capability of dividing Tregs from siplizumab cultures went unverified. In unstimulated cells, naive T cells appeared more diverse than memory T cells and seemed major alloresponse contributors.

The CDR3 consists of 14 residues. Trimming removed 3 bases at V and 1 base at J, with 8 bases between. Germline loops: CDR1 MNHEY, CDR2 SMNVEV (reference sequence). What was sequenced was Tregs sorted from blood. The origin of this receptor is a human donor in good health. J is TRBJ2-3 and V is TRBV27; D remains unclear. This CDR3 is CASSFDWRTDTQYF. In DNA form, the CDR3 reads TGTGCCAGCAGTTTTGACTGGCGCACAGATACGCAGTATTTT.